The 25 T cell receptor beta chains below all came from one sample that was sequenced in a study of cytomegalovirus exposure and HLA in healthy donors. Assay: immunoSEQ multiplex PCR; the TCRdb copy retains only in-frame clones and omits some. The profile shows some 260,000 clones, about 92% of them singletons. The sample was PBMCs. The receptors come from a woman under 40 in good health and CMV-seronegative.

The chain is built from TRBV25-1 and TRBJ2-5; D uncertain. The V gene lost 5 bases and the J gene lost 2 bases, with 6 bases spanning the gap. Germline V gives CDR1 MGHDK, CDR2 SYGVNS. The CDR3 has 12 residues. The CDR3 nucleotides read TGTGCCAGCAGTTCCTTGCAAGAGACCCAGTACTTC. Amino acid sequence: CASSSLQETQYF. The full variable domain, completed using reference TRBV25-1 and TRBJ2-5, is EADIYQTPRYLVIGTGKKITLECSQTMGHDKMYWYQQDPGMELHLIHYSYGVNSTEKGDLSSESTVSRIRTEHFPLTLESARPSHTSQYLCASSSLQETQYFGPGTRLLVL.

V usage is TRBV4-3 and J usage is TRBJ2-2; a possible D gene is TRBD2 (6 bases). Trimming took off 4 bases at V and 6 bases at J, with 12 bases between the two ends. Germline CDR1 and CDR2: LGHNA and YSLEER. The CDR3 length is 14 residues. CDR3 in amino acids: CASSLYSGAGELFF. CDR3 DNA sequence: TGCGCCAGCAGCCTATATTCGGGGGCCGGGGAGCTGTTTTTT.

This chain uses TRBV29-1 with TRBJ1-4, with TRBD1 as a possible D gene (5 bases). Germline CDR1 and CDR2: SQVTM and ANQGSEA. Trimming cost V 7 bases and J 4 bases, with 13 bases left between them. The CDR3 is 13 amino acids. As DNA, the CDR3 is TGCAGCGGTCGCGGGGGTGATAATGAAAAACTGTTTTTT. Residues: CSGRGGDNEKLFF.

The V call is TRBV5-4, the J call TRBJ1-2, with 9 nucleotides matching TRBD1. CDR1 SGHNT and CDR2 YYREEE come from the germline V gene (reference sequence). Losses at the gene ends were 5 bases for V and 7 bases for J; bases not matched to a gene: 12. The CDR3 sequence is 15 residues long. The CDR3 nucleotides are TGTGCCAGCAGGCTACCGGGACAGGGAGAGAGTGGCTACACCTTC. This translates into CASRLPGQGESGYTF.

The CDR3 loop is CSVTFPGQGPDTQYF. CDR3 DNA: TGCAGCGTTACATTTCCGGGACAGGGTCCAGATACGCAGTATTTT. The chain links TRBV29-1 to TRBJ2-3; 9 bases align to TRBD1. The CDR3 has 15 amino acids. With V trimmed by 5 bases and J by 4 bases, 10 bases remained unmatched. The germline CDR1 and CDR2 sequences are SQVTM and ANQGSEA.

J is TRBJ2-1 and V is TRBV7-2; D gene uncertain. There are 15 residues in the CDR3. Germline V gives CDR1 SGHTA, CDR2 FQGNSA. Trimming stripped 3 bases from V and 6 bases from J, with 15 bases between. CDR3 sequence: CASSFGSGVPNEQFF. The CDR3 DNA reads as TGTGCCAGCAGCTTTGGATCAGGTGTCCCCAATGAGCAGTTCTTC. Looking up the rest from reference TRBV7-2 and TRBJ2-1 gives the full variable domain: GAGVSQSPSNKVTEKGKDVELRCDPISGHTALYWYRQSLGQGLEFLIYFQGNSAPDKSGLPSDRFSAERTGGSVSTLTIQRTQQEDSAVYLCASSFGSGVPNEQFFGPGTRLTVL.

This sequence joins TRBV28 and TRBJ2-7, with D possibly called TRBD1 or TRBD2 (5 bases each). Trimming took 7 bases from V and 3 from J, leaving 16 bases between them. The germline V gene encodes CDR1 MDHEN and CDR2 SYDVKM. CDR3 length: 14 amino acids. The CDR3 sequence is CASNTAGTLYEQYF. For the CDR3, the DNA is TGTGCCAGCAACACAGCCGGGACCCTCTACGAGCAGTACTTC.

The chain has TRBV30 and TRBJ2-1; 15 nucleotides line up with TRBD2. The CDR3 extends over 16 amino acids. CDR1 is GTSNPN and CDR2 is SVGIG in the germline V gene (reference sequence). With V trimmed by 7 bases and J by 3 bases, 7 bases remained unmatched. The CDR3: CASRTSGRGLYNEQFF. CDR3 nucleotide sequence: TGTGCCTCTAGGACTAGCGGGAGGGGTCTCTACAATGAGCAGTTCTTC.

The chain uses TRBV5-8 and TRBJ1-3; D is unresolved. V lost 0 bases and J 2 bases, leaving 9 bases between the germline ends. Germline CDR1 reads SGHTS; CDR2 reads YDEGEE. The CDR3 has 15 amino acids. The chain's CDR3 is CASSLEGGTGNTIYF. CDR3 coding DNA: TGTGCCAGCAGCTTGGAGGGAGGGACTGGAAACACCATATATTTT. Full variable domain (remainder filled in from reference TRBV5-8 and TRBJ1-3): EAGVTQSPTHLIKTRGQQATLRCSPISGHTSVYWYQQALGLGLQFLLWYDEGEERNRGNFPPRFSGRQFPNYSSELNVNALELEDSALYLCASSLEGGTGNTIYFGEGSWLTVV.

The chain is built from TRBV28 and TRBJ2-7; D unresolved. CDR3 size: 15 residues. CDR1 and CDR2 (germline): MDHEN, SYDVKM. V gave up 6 bases and J gave up 0 bases, with 15 bases separating them. For the CDR3, the DNA is TGTGCCAGCAGAGCCCCGGGCCCTAGCTCCTACGAGCAGTACTTC. Translating gives CASRAPGPSSYEQYF.

The V call is TRBV7-8, the J call TRBJ1-4, with TRBD1 matching over 7 bases. The CDR3 length is 14 residues. Germline values: CDR1 SGHVS, CDR2 FQNEAQ. V lost 4 bases, J lost 3 bases, and 2 bases stayed unmatched. The CDR3 nucleotides are TGTGCCAGCAGCTCAGGGGGGGCTAATGAAAAACTGTTTTTT. It codes for CASSSGGANEKLFF. The whole variable domain, remainder taken from reference TRBV7-8 and TRBJ1-4, is GAGVSQSPRYKVAKRGQDVALRCDPISGHVSLFWYQQALGQGPEFLTYFQNEAQLDKSGLPSDRFFAERPEGSVSTLKIQRTQQEDSAVYLCASSSGGANEKLFFGSGTQLSVL.

V and J are TRBV30 and TRBJ1-3; D call uncertain. Germline CDR1 GTSNPN, CDR2 SVGIG (reference sequence). This CDR3 region has 10 residues. Trimming took off 1 base at V and 9 bases at J, with 4 bases between the two ends. This CDR3 reads CAWSASTIYF. The CDR3 DNA is TGTGCCTGGAGTGCGAGCACCATATATTTT.

The chain employs TRBV7-6 and TRBJ2-1; D may match TRBD1 or TRBD2 (5 bases each). The CDR3 runs to 13 residues. Germline lookup yields CDR1 SGHVS and CDR2 FNYEAQ. V was pared by 6 bases and J by 2 bases, with 8 bases between. The CDR3 DNA follows: TGTGCCAGCAGGCCGGGGCCCTACAATGAGCAGTTCTTC. Protein: CASRPGPYNEQFF.

The chain has TRBV14 and TRBJ1-3; D is ambiguous. The CDR3 sequence is 14 residues long. Germline values: CDR1 SGHDN, CDR2 FVKESK. Trimming pared 6 bases from V and 2 bases from J, leaving 11 bases between. The CDR3 sequence is CASSRRSAGNTIYF. CDR3 DNA sequence: TGTGCCAGCAGTCGAAGATCGGCTGGAAACACCATATATTTT.

The rearrangement links TRBV4-1 to TRBJ2-7; TRBD1 matches 8 bases. The CDR3 is 12 amino acids. CDR1 is MGHRA, CDR2 YSYEKL, per germline. V shed 8 bases, J shed 7 bases, and the junction held 7 bases outside the gene matches. The CDR3 sequence is CASEKTGGEQYF. CDR3 in DNA: TGCGCCAGCGAGAAAACAGGGGGAGAGCAGTACTTC.

The J gene is TRBJ2-2, the V gene TRBV5-1, with 12 bases that match TRBD2. Germline V gives CDR1 SGHRS, CDR2 YFSETQ. V shed 3 bases, J shed 4 bases, and the junction held 10 bases outside the gene matches. This CDR3 is 18 amino acids long. The CDR3 coding sequence is TGCGCCAGCAGCTCGATCGGACTAGCGGGAATCGGCACCGGGGAGCTGTTTTTT. Amino acid sequence: CASSSIGLAGIGTGELFF.

With respect to this clone: One junction end does not reproduce the germline sequence, and a read error may be involved. This sequence joins TRBV30 and TRBJ2-1; TRBD2 is a possible D gene (6 bases). The CDR3 totals 12 residues. Germline V CDR1 and CDR2: GTSNPN, SVGIG (reference sequence). The DNA for the CDR3 is TGTGCCTGGGAAGGGTTCGGGGAGGTGGGGCTCTTC. Residues: CAWEGFGEVGLF. Combining the CDR3 with reference TRBV30 and TRBJ2-1 gives the whole variable domain SQTIHQWPATLVQPVGSPLSLECTVEGTSNPNLYWYRQAAGRGLQLLFYSVGIGQISSEVPQNLSASRPQDRQFILSSKKLLLSDSGFYLCAWEGFGEVGLFGPGTRLTVL.

The chain links TRBV4-1 to TRBJ1-1, with 10 positions matching TRBD1. Germline-derived CDR1 and CDR2 are MGHRA and YSYEKL. With 4 bases clipped from V and 3 bases from J, the junction kept 5 bases outside the gene matches. This CDR3 has 15 amino acids. The CDR3 is CASSPSGTGDTEAFF. In nucleotides, the CDR3 is TGCGCCAGCAGCCCCTCCGGGACAGGGGACACTGAAGCTTTCTTT.

The rearrangement joins TRBV13 to TRBJ1-1; D call uncertain. Germline lookup yields CDR1 PRHDT and CDR2 FYEKMQ (reference sequence). The V and J ends lost 4 bases and 4 bases respectively, with 19 bases between them. CDR3 size: 16 residues. The CDR3 DNA follows: TGTGCCAGCAGCTCCCTCCTGGGTTTGCGAGCCACTGAAGCTTTCTTT. Translation: CASSSLLGLRATEAFF.

The V and J genes are TRBV5-4 and TRBJ2-7, with unresolved D. V shed 0 bases and J shed 3 bases, with 13 bases lying between them. CDR1 and CDR2 from the germline V gene are SGHNT and YYREEE (reference sequence). The CDR3 totals 15 residues. CDR3 sequence (DNA): TGTGCCAGCAGCTTGGCCGACGAAGGTTTCTACGAGCAGTACTTC. Amino acid sequence: CASSLADEGFYEQYF.

The V gene is TRBV5-6, the J gene TRBJ1-2; unclear D gene. V was cut by 2 bases and J by 8 bases, with 13 bases left in between. The CDR3 covers 13 residues. The germline CDR1 and CDR2 sequences are SGHDT and YYEEEE. CDR3: CASSFFRDWGYTF. The CDR3 nucleotides read TGTGCCAGCAGCTTTTTTAGGGATTGGGGCTACACCTTC.

This clone showed up just once. This chain links TRBV6-1 with TRBJ1-3; D call uncertain. The V and J ends lost 3 bases and 2 bases respectively, with 8 bases between them. The CDR3 has 14 amino acids. Germline V gene data show CDR1 as MNHNS and CDR2 as SASEGT. Written as DNA, the CDR3 is TGTGCCAGCAGTGAGGCCCTGGCTGGAAACACCATATATTTT. This encodes CASSEALAGNTIYF.

This sequence joins TRBV19 and TRBJ1-1, with D hard to call. From germline, CDR1 is LNHDA and CDR2 SQIVND (reference sequence). Trimming removed 5 bases from V and 2 bases from J, with 6 bases in between. This CDR3 contains 12 residues. The CDR3 spells CASSSGNTEAFF. The CDR3 region has the DNA TGTGCCAGTAGTTCGGGCAACACTGAAGCTTTCTTT.

The chain combines TRBV4-2 with TRBJ2-7; D might be TRBD1 or TRBD2, each matching 5 bases. The V end was cut by 1 base, the J end by 6 bases, with 22 bases between. CDR1 LGHNA and CDR2 YNFKEQ come from the germline V gene. This CDR3 region has 17 residues. CDR3 nucleotides: TGTGCCAGCAGCCAAGCCTCCGTCGGCCGGGGCGACGGCGAGCAGTACTTC. Its translation: CASSQASVGRGDGEQYF.

V is TRBV28 and J is TRBJ2-7; no clear D gene. CDR1 and CDR2 from the germline V gene are MDHEN and SYDVKM. The CDR3 runs to 14 residues. V dropped 7 bases and J dropped 5 bases, with 18 bases sitting between them. This CDR3 is CASIFGVGNHEQYF. CDR3 sequence (DNA): TGTGCCAGCATCTTTGGCGTAGGAAACCACGAGCAGTACTTC.